These T cell receptor beta chains were read from a single sample in a study of blood T cells in healthy people across ages. TCRdb re-analysed the 5' RACE reads in MiXCR, keeping a single row per CDR3 protein. The sample has over a million distinct CDR3 sequences, under 30% seen once. The sample was also linked to a second study, of T cells of mothers and their children.

Specimen: blood. These receptors were collected from a girl aged 2-9 years in good health. Both conserved end residues are part of each CDR3. Rows may omit the clone size; those that give it use once, few, many or a size class.

clone size: few
J gene: TRBJ2-5
V gene: TRBV29-1
CDR3 protein: CSVPSIAGMETQYF

clone size: .
J gene: TRBJ1-3
V gene: TRBV20-1
CDR3 protein: CSARSLLSSGNTIYF

clone size: .
J gene: TRBJ1-1
V gene: TRBV3-1
CDR3 protein: CASSQPDINTEAFF

clone size: few
J gene: TRBJ2-5
V gene: TRBV21-1
CDR3 protein: CASSAGTSEFGETQYF

clone size: .
J gene: .
V gene: TRBV29-1
CDR3 protein: CSVLLAGLYEQYF

clone size: few
J gene: TRBJ2-2
V gene: TRBV7-3
CDR3 protein: CAGGQGLTGELFF

clone size: few
J gene: .
V gene: TRBV5-1
CDR3 protein: CASSSYRPRLSNEQFF

clone size: .
J gene: TRBJ2-1
V gene: TRBV20-1
CDR3 protein: CSARDFKVSSGPYNEQFF

clone size: .
J gene: .
V gene: TRBV29-1
CDR3 protein: CSVIPGPDEQFF

clone size: .
J gene: TRBJ1-6
V gene: TRBV19
CDR3 protein: CASSRQLYGQEDSPLHF

clone size: .
J gene: TRBJ1-1
V gene: TRBV3-1
CDR3 protein: CASSQGGPDTEAFF

clone size: .
J gene: TRBJ2-7
V gene: TRBV9
CDR3 protein: CASSVGSRSDYEQYF

clone size: .
J gene: TRBJ1-1
V gene: TRBV29-1
CDR3 protein: CSVEDPGGEAFF

clone size: .
J gene: TRBJ2-7
V gene: TRBV2
CDR3 protein: CATSGDTTYEQYF

clone size: few
J gene: TRBJ2-3
V gene: TRBV7-2
CDR3 protein: CASSSIGGNTDTQYF

clone size: .
J gene: TRBJ1-5
V gene: TRBV6-5
CDR3 protein: CAGSQKQGQPQHF

clone size: .
J gene: TRBJ2-1
V gene: TRBV7-2
CDR3 protein: CASSSTSRHEQFF

clone size: .
J gene: TRBJ1-5
V gene: TRBV4-1
CDR3 protein: CASSSARDRGQPQHF

clone size: .
J gene: TRBJ2-7
V gene: TRBV6-2/TRBV6-3
CDR3 protein: CASSPATGFLYEQYF

clone size: .
J gene: TRBJ2-7
V gene: TRBV5-1
CDR3 protein: CASSLVSSGSYEQYF

clone size: .
J gene: TRBJ1-2
V gene: TRBV2
CDR3 protein: CASSNGQPYGYTF

clone size: .
J gene: TRBJ1-2
V gene: TRBV15
CDR3 protein: CATSRVDRGVGGYTF

clone size: .
J gene: TRBJ1-2
V gene: TRBV3-1
CDR3 protein: CASSQDKRTLYGYTF

clone size: few
J gene: TRBJ2-3
V gene: TRBV5-1
CDR3 protein: CASSLEVQTGFDTQYF

clone size: few
J gene: .
V gene: TRBV11-2
CDR3 protein: CASSQIAVSSYEQYF

clone size: few
J gene: TRBJ2-2
V gene: TRBV7-2
CDR3 protein: CASQPSLAGGDTGELFF

clone size: few
J gene: TRBJ2-7
V gene: TRBV12-3/TRBV12-4
CDR3 protein: CASSFRGGLEQYF

clone size: .
J gene: TRBJ1-3
V gene: TRBV9
CDR3 protein: CASSGTGNTIYF

clone size: few
J gene: TRBJ2-5
V gene: TRBV29-1
CDR3 protein: CSFGSPGGETQYF

clone size: .
J gene: TRBJ2-7
V gene: TRBV7-8
CDR3 protein: CASSHNLHEQYF

clone size: many
J gene: TRBJ2-7
V gene: TRBV7-4
CDR3 protein: CASRSISISYEQYF

clone size: few
J gene: TRBJ2-7
V gene: TRBV27
CDR3 protein: CASSFARLGEQYF

clone size: .
J gene: TRBJ2-5
V gene: TRBV11-3
CDR3 protein: CASASGEETQYF

clone size: .
J gene: TRBJ1-3
V gene: TRBV7-9
CDR3 protein: CASSLAPTNAIYF

clone size: .
J gene: TRBJ2-7
V gene: TRBV3-1
CDR3 protein: CASSQDGTDEQYF

clone size: .
J gene: TRBJ2-5
V gene: TRBV20-1
CDR3 protein: CSAVREREVQETQYF

clone size: .
J gene: TRBJ2-1
V gene: TRBV9
CDR3 protein: CASSAVGPYNEQFF

clone size: .
J gene: TRBJ2-7
V gene: TRBV20-1
CDR3 protein: CSATGLAHTYEQYF

clone size: .
J gene: TRBJ2-1
V gene: TRBV7-3
CDR3 protein: CASSPSGIHNEQFF

clone size: few
J gene: TRBJ1-1
V gene: TRBV18
CDR3 protein: CASSPIVGKGVNTEAFF

clone size: .
J gene: TRBJ1-2
V gene: TRBV28
CDR3 protein: CASSSHSYGYTF

clone size: few
J gene: TRBJ2-2
V gene: TRBV4-2
CDR3 protein: CASSQEGDTSTGELFF